The clone carrying this T cell receptor (beta chain) was found a few times. Its specificity is not known. In TCRdb, the RT-PCR reads were re-called with MiXCR into one record per CDR3 protein. This table holds some 500,000 distinct CDR3 sequences, about 25% found once. These data belong to a study of response to subunit inactivated influenza vaccine. Broader study findings: A suggestion made by the authors is that each seasonal influenza vaccination recruits few new T cells.

V shed 2 bases and J 5 bases; nucleotides not matched to a gene: 9. Germline assignment: CDR1 SGHVS and CDR2 FQNEAQ. The CDR3 has 15 residues. The chain combines TRBV7-8 with TRBJ2-7; the match to TRBD1 covers 7 bases. Sequencing was performed on CD4+ T cells sorted from PBMCs, taken 4 to 6 days after vaccination. This sequence originates from a man aged 50 to 59 who received an inactivated influenza vaccine. The CDR3, as DNA: TGTGCCAGCAGCTTAATTTTCCGCAGGGGGAACGAGCAGTACTTC. Its translation: CASSLIFRRGNEQYF. Drawing the rest from reference TRBV7-8 and TRBJ2-7, the complete variable domain is GAGVSQSPRYKVAKRGQDVALRCDPISGHVSLFWYQQALGQGPEFLTYFQNEAQLDKSGLPSDRFFAERPEGSVSTLKIQRTQQEDSAVYLCASSLIFRRGNEQYFGPGTRLTVT.